This TCR beta chain originates from a study of shared clonotypes between healthy human individuals. Study-level points and caveats: A reduction in generation probabilities was seen for non-shared clonotypes relative to those shared by all four donors. Clonotype sharing levels among donors were expected to vary with sequencing depth. Represented diversity, genetic and exposure-history alike, was limited by few donors.

An assay was performed, and its level was deep. The method was immunoSEQ multiplex PCR; TCRdb's version includes in-frame clones alone and lacks a portion of them. The table has over 1.4 million clones, about 96% seen once. Points on this clone: Antigen: not known.

The specimen was naive CD4+ T cells sorted from blood. Indicated subset: CD45RA+ positively selected. This clonotype originated in a man younger than 45 in good health.

CDR3 nucleotide sequence: TGTGCCAGCAGTGACCGCCGGGTGCCGGGGGAGACCCAGTACTTC. Translation: CASSDRRVPGETQYF. The chain couples TRBV25-1 to TRBJ2-5; maybe TRBD2 (5 bases). The length of the CDR3 is 15 residues. Looked up from germline, CDR1 is MGHDK and CDR2 is SYGVNS. The V gene lost 3 bases and the J gene lost 5 bases, with 16 bases spanning the gap.